What follows is one T cell receptor (beta chain) and its context. Germline V CDR1 and CDR2: GTSNPN, SVGIG (reference sequence). The CDR3 has 14 residues. Trimming took 2 bases from V and 4 from J; bases not matched to a gene: 7. The sample is drawn from a study of CD8+ T cells in alopecia areata. At the level of the study: Severity of treated patients was scored by affected scalp percentage.

Extracted from the samples, RNA was reverse transcribed into cDNA to serve as the sequencing template. Only in-frame clones appear in the TCRdb table, and some are missing; sequencing was by immunoSEQ multiplex PCR. Here the sample spans 150,000 to 200,000 clones, roughly 60% being singletons. Specified treatment: oral pan-JAK inhibitor, 5-10 mg twice daily. PBMCs, the starting material, were the source of sorted CD4+ and CD8+ T cells. J is TRBJ1-2 and V is TRBV30, with 7 bases that match TRBD1. Sequencing used CD4+ T cells sorted from blood, obtained at approximately week 49, from a patient treated with tofacitinib. The sequence was obtained from a human donor with alopecia areata. The CDR3 DNA is TGTGCCTGGAGTACCCCGGCAGGGGGCTATGGCTACACCTTC. This sequence encodes CAWSTPAGGYGYTF.